Listed below are T cell receptor beta chains from one sample, sequenced in a study of preoperative IRX-2 immunotherapy in early breast cancer. Sequencing was performed with immunoSEQ multiplex PCR; in TCRdb, only in-frame clones are kept and a portion is missing. The data show fewer than 40,000 clones, roughly nine tenths seen once. Source: tumor tissue, taken after IRX-2 immunotherapy. These receptors were obtained from a human donor with breast cancer. CDR3s include the opening cysteine and the closing phenylalanine or tryptophan. The D gene is left open where the match is weak. Size tells how often a clone was seen (once, few, many) or the class of an expanded clone, and some rows leave it out.

j_gene: TRBJ1-6
v_gene: TRBV6-8
d_gene: TRBD1
abundance: .
CDR3aa: CASRAQGAANSPLHF
CDR3nt: TGTGCCAGCAGAGCACAGGGGGCCGCGAATTCACCCCTCCACTTT

j_gene: TRBJ1-3
v_gene: TRBV28
d_gene: TRBD1
abundance: .
CDR3aa: CASRTGPSGNTIYF
CDR3nt: TGTGCCAGCAGGACAGGGCCCTCTGGAAACACCATATATTTT

j_gene: TRBJ1-5
v_gene: TRBV27
d_gene: .
abundance: .
CDR3aa: CATRGPGVSQPQHF
CDR3nt: TGTGCCACCCGAGGTCCAGGGGTCAGTCAGCCCCAGCATTTT

j_gene: TRBJ1-1
v_gene: TRBV5-1
d_gene: .
abundance: .
CDR3aa: CASSLVGGVNTEAFF
CDR3nt: TGCGCCAGCAGCTTGGTAGGAGGGGTGAACACTGAAGCTTTCTTT

j_gene: TRBJ2-5
v_gene: TRBV7-1
d_gene: .
abundance: .
CDR3aa: CASSLGAEGTQYF
CDR3nt: TGTGCCAGCAGCTTAGGGGCCGAAGGGACCCAGTACTTC

j_gene: TRBJ2-3
v_gene: TRBV11-3
d_gene: .
abundance: .
CDR3aa: CASSSYRDSTDTQYF
CDR3nt: TGTGCCAGCAGCTCATACAGGGATAGCACAGATACGCAGTATTTT

j_gene: TRBJ1-2
v_gene: TRBV18
d_gene: .
abundance: .
CDR3aa: CASSPQGSSYGYTF
CDR3nt: TGTGCCAGCTCACCCCAGGGGTCCTCCTATGGCTACACCTTC

j_gene: TRBJ2-7
v_gene: TRBV12-5
d_gene: TRBD1
abundance: .
CDR3aa: CASGMGQGSEQYF
CDR3nt: TGTGCTAGTGGTATGGGACAGGGTAGCGAGCAGTACTTC

j_gene: TRBJ2-2
v_gene: TRBV19
d_gene: .
abundance: once
CDR3aa: CASSIDRWVRNTGELFF
CDR3nt: TGTGCCAGTAGTATAGATCGTTGGGTCAGAAACACCGGGGAGCTGTTTTTT

j_gene: TRBJ2-1
v_gene: TRBV29-1
d_gene: TRBD2
abundance: .
CDR3aa: CSGQTSGTHNEQFF
CDR3nt: TGCAGCGGGCAGACTAGCGGGACGCACAATGAGCAGTTCTTC

j_gene: TRBJ2-4
v_gene: TRBV10-2
d_gene: .
abundance: .
CDR3aa: CASSGRLVAGASKNIQYF
CDR3nt: TGCGCCAGCAGTGGTCGTCTGGTTGCAGGGGCGAGCAAAAACATTCAGTACTTC

j_gene: TRBJ1-5
v_gene: TRBV11-3
d_gene: .
abundance: few
CDR3aa: CASSSQGVSNQPQHF
CDR3nt: TGTGCCAGCAGCTCTCAGGGAGTTAGCAATCAGCCCCAGCATTTT

j_gene: TRBJ2-1
v_gene: TRBV29-1
d_gene: .
abundance: .
CDR3aa: CSVEDETTLYNEQFF
CDR3nt: TGCAGCGTTGAAGACGAGACTACCCTCTACAATGAGCAGTTCTTC

j_gene: TRBJ2-1
v_gene: TRBV7-7
d_gene: .
abundance: once
CDR3aa: CASSLSANSYNEQFF
CDR3nt: TGTGCCAGCAGCTTGTCAGCGAACTCCTACAATGAGCAGTTCTTC

j_gene: TRBJ2-1
v_gene: TRBV30
d_gene: .
abundance: .
CDR3aa: CAWSVRGRGIEQFF
CDR3nt: TGTGCCTGGAGTGTACGGGGCAGGGGTATTGAGCAGTTCTTC

j_gene: TRBJ1-4
v_gene: TRBV5-8
d_gene: .
abundance: .
CDR3aa: CASSATLGGEATNEKLFF
CDR3nt: TGTGCCAGCAGCGCTACTCTCGGGGGGGAGGCAACTAATGAAAAACTGTTTTTT

j_gene: TRBJ2-7
v_gene: TRBV15
d_gene: .
abundance: .
CDR3aa: CATSRDWGPYEQYF
CDR3nt: TGTGCCACCAGCAGAGACTGGGGTCCCTACGAGCAGTACTTC

j_gene: TRBJ1-6
v_gene: TRBV11-3
d_gene: .
abundance: few
CDR3aa: CASSLILRVGSPLHF
CDR3nt: TGTGCCAGCAGCTTAATACTGAGAGTGGGATCACCCCTCCACTTT

j_gene: TRBJ1-1
v_gene: TRBV6-8
d_gene: TRBD1
abundance: few
CDR3aa: CATGDRGVNTEAFF
CDR3nt: TGTGCCACGGGGGACAGGGGGGTGAACACTGAAGCTTTCTTT

j_gene: TRBJ1-3
v_gene: TRBV6-8
d_gene: TRBD1
abundance: .
CDR3aa: CASSPGGQVWTLYSGNTIYF
CDR3nt: TGTGCCAGCAGCCCTGGAGGACAGGTGTGGACGTTATACTCTGGAAACACCATATATTTT

j_gene: TRBJ1-2
v_gene: TRBV7-7
d_gene: .
abundance: .
CDR3aa: CASSLVSVPYGYTF
CDR3nt: TGTGCCAGCAGCTTAGTTTCGGTTCCTTATGGCTACACCTTC

j_gene: TRBJ1-4
v_gene: TRBV11-3
d_gene: TRBD1
abundance: .
CDR3aa: CASSRYRGVSEKLFF
CDR3nt: TGTGCCAGCAGCCGTTACAGGGGGGTGAGCGAAAAACTGTTTTTT